These 29 T cell receptor beta chains were all obtained from the same sample, sequenced in a study of regulatory T cells in long-lasting Graves disease. Time point meaning: newly diagnosed GD, antithyroid drugs for less than 3 months. There was RNA extracted from PBMCs, and the TCR library was made from it. To make TCR beta libraries, researchers used iRepertoire HTBI primers and Arm-PCR of CDR3 regions. TCRdb reanalysed the multiplex PCR reads using MiXCR and keeps one entry per CDR3 protein. The repertoire holds 360,000 or so distinct CDR3 sequences, with 12% as singletons. This same sample was also part of a study on T cells in Graves' hyperthyroidism and ophthalmopathy.

Source: peripheral blood mononuclear cells (PBMCs), taken at new diagnosis, from a patient treated with antithyroid drugs. The receptors originated from a woman between 18 and 29 years old with Graves disease.

The V gene is TRBV9, the J gene TRBJ2-2; 9 bases align to TRBD2. This CDR3 contains 16 residues. The trim removed 0 bases at V and 2 bases at J, leaving 2 bases unmatched. Looked up from germline, CDR1 is SGDLS and CDR2 is YYNGEE. This chain's CDR3 is CASSVDLAGNTGELFF. In DNA form, the CDR3 reads TGTGCCAGCAGCGTAGATCTAGCGGGAAACACCGGGGAGCTGTTTTTT.

This clonotype has ten or more counts. V is TRBV28 and J is TRBJ2-7, with 9 positions matching TRBD2. The CDR3 is 14 residues long. V trimming: 4 bases; J trimming: 6 bases; junction bases outside the gene matches: 7. Looked up from germline, CDR1 is MDHEN and CDR2 is SYDVKM. CDR3 sequence (DNA): TGTGCCAGCAGTTATAGCGGGAGTTTGAGCGAGCAGTACTTC. Encoded protein: CASSYSGSLSEQYF. Together with reference TRBV28 and TRBJ2-7, the CDR3 gives the full variable domain: DVKVTQSSRYLVKRTGEKVFLECVQDMDHENMFWYRQDPGLGLRLIYFSYDVKMKEKGDIPEGYSVSREKKERFSLILESASTNQTSMYLCASSYSGSLSEQYFGPGTRLTVT.

This clonotype was counted many times. V gene TRBV6-2 or TRBV6-3 combines with J gene TRBJ1-6; no reliable D call. Trimming removed 7 bases at V and 8 bases at J, with 12 bases between. The CDR3 consists of 13 residues. Germline V gives CDR1 MNHEY, CDR2 SVGEGT. The CDR3 sequence: CASNPARYSPLHF. The CDR3 DNA follows: TGTGCCAGCAATCCAGCGCGATATTCACCCCTCCACTTT.

V is TRBV7-2 and J is TRBJ2-1; 11 bases agree with TRBD2. Germline loops: CDR1 SGHTA, CDR2 FQGNSA. The J segment lost 0 bases and the V segment lost 9 bases, leaving 13 bases of the junction unmatched. The CDR3 is 18 amino acids. CDR3 loop: CARSQWVAGGSSYNEQFF. The DNA for the CDR3 is TGTGCCAGAAGCCAATGGGTAGCGGGAGGGAGCTCCTACAATGAGCAGTTCTTC.

The rearrangement links TRBV7-2 to TRBJ2-5, with D perhaps matching TRBD1 or TRBD2 (5 bases each). Looked up from germline, CDR1 is SGHTA and CDR2 is FQGNSA. Between the trimmed V and J ends, which lost 4 bases and 4 bases, there was a span of 16 bases. This CDR3 has 15 residues. For the CDR3, the DNA is TGTGCCAGCAGCTCCTTGGGCGCGAGGGGAGAGACCCAGTACTTC. This translates into CASSSLGARGETQYF. Full variable domain (outside the CDR3, taken from reference TRBV7-2 and TRBJ2-5): GAGVSQSPSNKVTEKGKDVELRCDPISGHTALYWYRQSLGQGLEFLIYFQGNSAPDKSGLPSDRFSAERTGGSVSTLTIQRTQQEDSAVYLCASSSLGARGETQYFGPGTRLLVL.

As concerns this clonotype: This clone may be a read error of a much larger clone one base away. The chain uses TRBV12-3 or TRBV12-4 and TRBJ1-2, with D tentatively TRBD1 (5 bases). This CDR3 contains 13 residues. CDR3 nucleotide sequence: TGTGCCAGCAGCCATCAGGGATCGGATGGCCACACCTTC. Translation gives CASSHQGSDGHTF.

In this sample, this clonotype turned up a few times. This chain links TRBV28 with TRBJ2-1; D is perhaps TRBD1 or TRBD2 (6 bases each). CDR3 length equals 15 residues. The V gene lost 6 bases and the J gene lost 7 bases, with 19 bases spanning the gap. Germline CDR1 MDHEN, CDR2 SYDVKM. The DNA for the CDR3 is TGTGCCAGCAGCTTTCCCGGGGGCAGGGGTAATGAGCAGTTCTTC. It is translated as CASSFPGGRGNEQFF.

This clonotype was seen a handful of times. The CDR3 bases are TGCGCCAGCAGCCCTGGGGTCCAGAGATACGAGCAGTACTTC. Protein sequence: CASSPGVQRYEQYF. The rearrangement joins TRBV5-1 to TRBJ2-7; no firm D call. Germline CDR1 and CDR2: SGHRS and YFSETQ. The ends were cut back, 4 bases at V and 4 bases at J, with 15 bases in the middle. The CDR3 has 14 amino acids. Drawing the rest from reference TRBV5-1 and TRBJ2-7, the complete variable domain is KAGVTQTPRYLIKTRGQQVTLSCSPISGHRSVSWYQQTPGQGLQFLFEYFSETQRNKGNFPGRFSGRQFSNSRSEMNVSTLELGDSALYLCASSPGVQRYEQYFGPGTRLTVT.

In its sample, this clonotype was seen a few times. The chain is built from TRBV7-2 and TRBJ2-2, with D maybe TRBD2 (5 bases). CDR1 and CDR2 from the germline V gene are SGHTA and FQGNSA. This CDR3 has 16 residues. V lost 3 bases and J lost 2, with 13 bases in between. The CDR3 region has the DNA TGTGCCAGCAGCTTTGCGGGTATTGTCAACACCGGGGAGCTGTTTTTT. Encoded protein: CASSFAGIVNTGELFF.

V gene TRBV29-1 combines with J gene TRBJ2-7, with D tentatively TRBD1 (6 bases). CDR1 is SQVTM, CDR2 ANQGSEA, per germline. The CDR3 sequence is 13 residues long. Trimming removed 5 bases at V and 7 bases at J, with 18 bases between. The CDR3 DNA follows: TGCAGCGTTCAACGGACAGCGACCGGGGAGCAGTACTTC. Its protein is CSVQRTATGEQYF.

This clonotype was picked up many times. The V gene is TRBV6-5, the J gene TRBJ2-7, with 8 bases identical to TRBD1. CDR1 and CDR2 (germline): MNHEY, SVGAGI. The CDR3 totals 18 residues. Trimming cost V 2 bases and J 3 bases; bases outside gene matches: 15. The CDR3 DNA is TGTGCCAGCAGTTACGCCTTTACGGTGGGACAGGATTACTACGAGCAGTACTTC. It codes for CASSYAFTVGQDYYEQYF.

This clonotype was seen ten or more times. The rearrangement links TRBV5-5 to TRBJ1-1, with no clear D. The germline gives CDR1 SGHKS, CDR2 YYEKEE (reference sequence). V lost 2 bases, J lost 3 bases, and 11 bases lay in between. The CDR3 loop spans 14 amino acids. CDR3 residues: CASSFGVADTEAFF. The CDR3 region has the DNA TGTGCCAGCAGCTTCGGGGTCGCCGACACTGAAGCTTTCTTT. Together with reference TRBV5-5 and TRBJ1-1, the CDR3 gives the full variable domain: DAGVTQSPTHLIKTRGQQVTLRCSPISGHKSVSWYQQVLGQGPQFIFQYYEKEERGRGNFPDRFSARQFPNYSSELNVNALLLGDSALYLCASSFGVADTEAFFGQGTRLTVV.

Ten or more counts support this clonotype. CDR3 sequence: CASSLTSGSYEQYF. CDR3 in DNA: TGTGCCAGCAGTTTGACTAGCGGCTCCTACGAGCAGTACTTC. The genes are TRBV11-2 and TRBJ2-7, with 9 nucleotides matching TRBD2. Unmatched junction bases numbered 3, after V lost 6 bases and J lost 0 bases. The CDR3 spans 14 residues. CDR1 and CDR2 from the germline V gene are SGHAT and FQNNGV.

At least ten counts were recorded for this clonotype. The rearrangement joins TRBV20-1 to TRBJ2-3; D remains ambiguous. The CDR3 extends over 17 amino acids. The ends were cut back, 3 bases at V and 0 bases at J, with 19 bases in the middle. Per the germline V gene, CDR1 is DFQATT and CDR2 is SNEGSKA (reference sequence). The CDR3 protein is CSASTPRLVFSTDTQYF. The CDR3 region has the DNA TGCAGTGCTAGTACCCCCCGACTCGTCTTTAGCACAGATACGCAGTATTTT.

This clonotype was recorded at least ten times. The V call is TRBV20-1, the J call TRBJ2-4, with 10 nucleotides matching TRBD1. CDR3 size: 20 residues. Per the germline V gene, CDR1 is DFQATT and CDR2 is SNEGSKA (reference sequence). Germline trimming cut 1 base from V and 3 bases from J; bases unmatched to any gene: 18. CDR3 in amino acids: CSARVFAGTGENIGKNIQYF. The DNA of the CDR3 is TGCAGTGCTAGAGTCTTCGCAGGGACAGGGGAAAATATTGGCAAAAACATTCAGTACTTC.

This clonotype was picked up many times. The V and J genes are TRBV12-3 or TRBV12-4 and TRBJ2-4, with D unresolved. The CDR3 is made up of 11 amino acids. V was trimmed by 4 bases and J by 7 bases, leaving 5 bases between them. The CDR3 sequence: CASSYHNIQYF. The DNA of the CDR3 is TGTGCCAGCAGTTATCACAACATTCAGTACTTC.

This clonotype was seen at least ten times. One end of the junction does not line up with germline, which may come from a read error. The V call is TRBV18, the J call TRBJ1-2, with a tentative D call TRBD1 (5 bases). Germline CDR1 and CDR2: KGHSH and LQKENI. This CDR3 spans 12 amino acids. The CDR3 here is CASSPGGPSENF. DNA of the CDR3: TGTGCCAGCTCACCTGGGGGTCCGTCCGAGAATTTC. Together with reference TRBV18 and TRBJ1-2, the CDR3 gives the full variable domain: NAGVMQNPRHLVRRRGQEARLRCSPMKGHSHVYWYRQLPEEGLKFMVYLQKENIIDESGMPKERFSAEFPKEGPSILRIQQVVRGDSAAYFCASSPGGPSENFGSGTRLTVV.

This clonotype was seen at least ten times. The chain uses TRBV30 and TRBJ1-1; TRBD1 agrees at 11 bases. The germline CDR1 and CDR2 sequences are GTSNPN and SVGIG (reference sequence). CDR3 length equals 16 residues. Trimming removed 1 base from V and 3 bases from J; junction bases left unmatched: 7. The CDR3 loop reads CAWSGDRGVSDTEAFF. CDR3 DNA sequence: TGTGCCTGGAGTGGGGACAGGGGGGTTTCGGACACTGAAGCTTTCTTT.

This clonotype was found many times. V usage is TRBV12-3 or TRBV12-4 and J usage is TRBJ2-2; D is undetermined. V dropped 2 bases and J dropped 7 bases, with 11 bases sitting between them. The CDR3 has 14 amino acids. The CDR3 loop is CASSLQSDHGELFF. CDR3 in DNA: TGTGCCAGCAGTTTACAGTCGGACCACGGGGAGCTGTTTTTT.

This clonotype has a count of ten or more. This chain joins TRBV6-2 or TRBV6-3 and TRBJ1-4, with D hard to call. The CDR3 loop spans 15 amino acids. Germline V gene sequence: CDR1 MNHEY, CDR2 SVGEGT. Trimming took 7 bases from V and 0 from J, leaving 12 bases between them. CDR3 protein: CASKKRSATNEKLFF. In nucleotides, the CDR3 is TGTGCCAGCAAGAAAAGGTCTGCAACTAATGAAAAACTGTTTTTT.

This sequence joins TRBV7-3 and TRBJ2-1, with 13 bases matching TRBD2. The CDR3 is 19 residues long. The V and J ends lost 5 bases and 0 bases, in that order; junction bases with no gene match: 10. Germline CDR1 SGHTA, CDR2 FQGTGA. CDR3 in DNA: TGTGCCAGCAGCCGCCTCGGACTAGCGGGGGCAAGCTCCTACAATGAGCAGTTCTTC. Its translation is CASSRLGLAGASSYNEQFF.

This clonotype was observed at least ten times. The gene calls are TRBV7-9 and TRBJ1-2; maybe TRBD1 (5 bases). This CDR3 is built from 13 residues. The V gene's germline CDR1 is SEHNR and CDR2 FQNEAQ (reference sequence). V was cut by 4 bases and J by 6 bases, with 12 bases left in between. The CDR3 is CASSSRLGDGYTF. DNA for the CDR3: TGTGCCAGCAGCTCTAGGCTGGGGGATGGCTACACCTTC.

Many counts were recorded for this clonotype. The chain couples TRBV3-1 to TRBJ2-3, with D perhaps assigned TRBD1 or TRBD2 (5 bases each). The V and J ends lost 1 base and 2 bases respectively, with 13 bases between them. The CDR3 is made up of 16 amino acids. Germline values: CDR1 LGHDT, CDR2 YNNKEL (reference sequence). For the CDR3, the DNA is TGTGCCAGCAGCCAAGTAGGTGGGGGAGACACAGATACGCAGTATTTT. Translating gives CASSQVGGGDTDTQYF.

The sample holds many counts of this clonotype. The V gene is TRBV27, the J gene TRBJ1-2; 10 nucleotides align to TRBD1. This CDR3 has 14 residues. After removal of 2 bases from V and 6 bases from J, the junction contained 3 bases not matched to a gene. CDR1 and CDR2 (germline): MNHEY, SMNVEV (reference sequence). This CDR3 reads CASSLTGQGDGYTF. CDR3 in DNA: TGTGCCAGCAGTTTAACAGGACAGGGGGATGGCTACACCTTC.

This clonotype has a count of ten or more. CDR3 in DNA: TGTGCCAGCTCACCACGACTAGCGGGAGATCCAGAGACCCAGTACTTC. Its protein product is CASSPRLAGDPETQYF. The chain links TRBV18 to TRBJ2-5; 12 positions match TRBD2. The V and J ends lost 1 base and 4 bases, in that order; junction bases with no gene match: 4. The germline V gene has CDR1 KGHSH and CDR2 LQKENI. The CDR3 is made up of 16 amino acids.

Many counts were recorded for this clonotype. V gene TRBV5-1 combines with J gene TRBJ2-3, with D tentatively TRBD1 or TRBD2 (5 bases each). V was pared by 4 bases and J by 3 bases, with 18 bases between. Germline CDR1 is SGHRS and CDR2 is YFSETQ. The CDR3 has 16 amino acids. DNA for the CDR3: TGCGCCAGCAGCCCAAACACCGGGACCCCGACAGATACGCAGTATTTT. It specifies CASSPNTGTPTDTQYF.

This clonotype was detected ten times or more. This sequence joins TRBV18 and TRBJ2-2; no firm D call. The CDR3 totals 15 residues. Germline values: CDR1 KGHSH, CDR2 LQKENI. Trimming removed 2 bases at V and 4 bases at J, with 11 bases between. The CDR3 sequence is CASSPGVRGTGELFF. CDR3 bases: TGTGCCAGCTCACCAGGGGTGCGTGGCACCGGGGAGCTGTTTTTT.

This clonotype was counted between two and nine times. This rearrangement joins TRBV7-2 to TRBJ1-1, with D perhaps matching TRBD1 (5 bases). Germline assignment: CDR1 SGHTA and CDR2 FQGNSA. The CDR3 spans 16 residues. With 5 bases removed from V and 2 bases from J, the gap between germline ends came to 18 bases. CDR3 in DNA: TGTGCCAGCAGCCCAAGACGACAGAACCTTAACACTGAAGCTTTCTTT. It codes for CASSPRRQNLNTEAFF. The full variable domain, its missing parts supplied by reference TRBV7-2 and TRBJ1-1, is GAGVSQSPSNKVTEKGKDVELRCDPISGHTALYWYRQSLGQGLEFLIYFQGNSAPDKSGLPSDRFSAERTGGSVSTLTIQRTQQEDSAVYLCASSPRRQNLNTEAFFGQGTRLTVV.

This clonotype was recorded many times. This chain connects TRBV7-9 to TRBJ1-5; 9 positions match TRBD1. Trimming took 5 bases from V and 2 from J; bases not matched to a gene: 7. In germline, CDR1 is SEHNR, CDR2 FQNEAQ (reference sequence). The CDR3 covers 16 residues. CDR3 coding DNA: TGTGCCAGCAGCCAGGGACAGGGAATGGGCAATCAGCCCCAGCATTTT. It yields the protein CASSQGQGMGNQPQHF.